The entry below gives a single T cell receptor (beta chain) sequence along with its context. Its target is unknown. PCR involved 60 Vbeta and 13 Jbeta primers. Profiling relied on immunoSEQ multiplex PCR, and the TCRdb table lists in-frame clones only, not all of them. Found here are some 180,000 clones, more than 70% of them singletons; the top ten hold around 1.4%. The donors were healthy bone marrow donors. This sample was included in a study of cytomegalovirus exposure and HLA in healthy donors. CDR1 is LGHNA and CDR2 is YNFKEQ in the germline V gene. The CDR3 consists of 16 residues. V was shortened by 1 base and J by 2 bases, with 14 bases between the two germline ends. Study-wide results and limits: Earlier analysis yielded a pattern in which most TCR beta V segments were productive about 87% or about 30% of the time.

The receptor was isolated from a girl aged 5-17 years in good health and CMV-seropositive. This sequence joins TRBV4-2 and TRBJ1-2; TRBD1 might be the D (5 bases). The specimen was PBMCs. The CDR3 nucleotides are TGTGCCAGCAGCCAAGGGCCGGGGGAGGCAAACTATGGCTACACCTTC. Translated, it gives CASSQGPGEANYGYTF.